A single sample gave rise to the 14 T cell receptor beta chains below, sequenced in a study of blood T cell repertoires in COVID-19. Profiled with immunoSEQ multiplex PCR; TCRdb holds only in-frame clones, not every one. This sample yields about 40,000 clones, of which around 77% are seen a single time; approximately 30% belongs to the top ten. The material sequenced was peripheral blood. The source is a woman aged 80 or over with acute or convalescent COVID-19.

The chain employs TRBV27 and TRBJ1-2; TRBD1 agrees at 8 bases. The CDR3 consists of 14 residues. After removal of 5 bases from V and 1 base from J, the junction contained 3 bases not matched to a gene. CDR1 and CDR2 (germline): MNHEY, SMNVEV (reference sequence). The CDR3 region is CASSDRGFNYGYTF. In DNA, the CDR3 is TGTGCCAGCAGTGACAGGGGTTTTAACTATGGCTACACCTTC.

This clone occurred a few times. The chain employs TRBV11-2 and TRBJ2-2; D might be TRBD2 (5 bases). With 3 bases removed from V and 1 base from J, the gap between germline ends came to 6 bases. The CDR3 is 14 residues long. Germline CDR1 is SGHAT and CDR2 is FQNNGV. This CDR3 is CASSFSENTGELFF. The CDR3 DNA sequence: TGTGCCAGCAGCTTTAGCGAGAACACCGGGGAGCTGTTTTTT.

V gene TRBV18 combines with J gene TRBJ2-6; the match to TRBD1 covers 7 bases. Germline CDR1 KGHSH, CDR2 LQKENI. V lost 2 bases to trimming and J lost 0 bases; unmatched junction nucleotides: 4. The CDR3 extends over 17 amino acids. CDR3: CASSPGTADSGANVLTF. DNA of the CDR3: TGTGCCAGCTCACCAGGGACAGCCGACTCTGGGGCCAACGTCCTGACTTTC.

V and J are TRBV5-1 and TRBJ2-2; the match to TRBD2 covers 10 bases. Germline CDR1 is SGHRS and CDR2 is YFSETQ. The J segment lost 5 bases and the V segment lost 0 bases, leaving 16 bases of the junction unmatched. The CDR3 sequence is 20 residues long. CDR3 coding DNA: TGCGCCAGCAGCTTGGCCAAGGCCACCTTCCTAGCGGGAGAAACCGGGGAGCTGTTTTTT. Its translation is CASSLAKATFLAGETGELFF.

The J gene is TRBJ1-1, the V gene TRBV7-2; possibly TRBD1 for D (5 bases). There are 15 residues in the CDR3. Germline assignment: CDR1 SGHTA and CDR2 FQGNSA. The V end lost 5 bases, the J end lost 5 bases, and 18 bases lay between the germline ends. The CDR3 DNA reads TGTGCCAGCAGCGATCCGTACCGGAAGGGGACTGAAGCTTTCTTT. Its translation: CASSDPYRKGTEAFF.

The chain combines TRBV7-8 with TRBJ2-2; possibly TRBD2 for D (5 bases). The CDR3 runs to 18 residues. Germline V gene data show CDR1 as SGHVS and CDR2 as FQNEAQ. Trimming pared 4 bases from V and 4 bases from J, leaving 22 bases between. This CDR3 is CASSSWRSGQGGTGELFF. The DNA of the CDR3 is TGTGCCAGCAGCTCTTGGCGGAGCGGCCAAGGCGGCACCGGGGAGCTGTTTTTT.

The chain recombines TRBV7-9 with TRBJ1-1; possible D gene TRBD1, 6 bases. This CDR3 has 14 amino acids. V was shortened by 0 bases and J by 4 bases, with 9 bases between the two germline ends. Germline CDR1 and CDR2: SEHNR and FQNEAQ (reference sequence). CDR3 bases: TGTGCCAGCAGCTTAGCTGGGGGGGCCACTGAAGCTTTCTTT. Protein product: CASSLAGGATEAFF.

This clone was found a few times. This CDR3 is CASGHNTGTGGADTQYF. The CDR3 nucleotides are TGTGCCAGCGGTCACAACACCGGGACAGGGGGCGCAGATACGCAGTATTTT. The chain uses TRBV2 and TRBJ2-3; 12 nucleotides line up with TRBD1. The CDR3 is 17 amino acids. Trimming cost V 8 bases and J 4 bases; bases outside gene matches: 13. Germline loops: CDR1 SNHLY, CDR2 FYNNEI.

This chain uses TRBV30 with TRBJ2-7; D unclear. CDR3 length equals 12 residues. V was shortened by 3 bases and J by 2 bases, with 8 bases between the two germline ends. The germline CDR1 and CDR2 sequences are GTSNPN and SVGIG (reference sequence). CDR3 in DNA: TGTGCCTGGAGCTTGAACACCTACGAGCAGTACTTC. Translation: CAWSLNTYEQYF.

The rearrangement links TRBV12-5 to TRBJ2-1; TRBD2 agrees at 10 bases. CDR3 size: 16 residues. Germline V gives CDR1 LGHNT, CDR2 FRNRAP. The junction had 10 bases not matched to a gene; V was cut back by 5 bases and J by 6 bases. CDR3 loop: CASGPPSGSFFNEQFF. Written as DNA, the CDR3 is TGTGCTAGTGGTCCGCCTAGCGGGAGCTTCTTCAATGAGCAGTTCTTC.

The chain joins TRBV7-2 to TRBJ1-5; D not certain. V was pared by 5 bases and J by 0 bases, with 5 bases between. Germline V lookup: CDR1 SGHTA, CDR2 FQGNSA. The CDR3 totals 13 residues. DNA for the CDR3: TGTGCCAGCAGCCCTTATAGCAATCAGCCCCAGCATTTT. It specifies CASSPYSNQPQHF.

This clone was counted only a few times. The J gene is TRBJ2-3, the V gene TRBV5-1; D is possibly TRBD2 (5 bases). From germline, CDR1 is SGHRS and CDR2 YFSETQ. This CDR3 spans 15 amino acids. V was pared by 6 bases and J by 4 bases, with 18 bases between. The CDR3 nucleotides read TGCGCCAGCAAGGTGGGAGATTACCTAGCAGATACGCAGTATTTT. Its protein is CASKVGDYLADTQYF.

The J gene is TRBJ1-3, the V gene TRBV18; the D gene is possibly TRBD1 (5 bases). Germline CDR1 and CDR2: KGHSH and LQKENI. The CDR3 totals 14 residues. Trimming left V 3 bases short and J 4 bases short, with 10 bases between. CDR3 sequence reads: CASSPDMSGNTIYF. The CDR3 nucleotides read TGTGCCAGCTCACCGGACATGTCGGGAAACACCATATATTTT.

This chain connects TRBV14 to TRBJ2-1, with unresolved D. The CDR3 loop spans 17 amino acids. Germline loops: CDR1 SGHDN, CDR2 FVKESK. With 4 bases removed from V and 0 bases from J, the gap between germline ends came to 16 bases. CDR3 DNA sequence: TGTGCCAGCAGCCCTCGGAGCCCCTGGAGCTCCTACAATGAGCAGTTCTTC. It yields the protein CASSPRSPWSSYNEQFF.